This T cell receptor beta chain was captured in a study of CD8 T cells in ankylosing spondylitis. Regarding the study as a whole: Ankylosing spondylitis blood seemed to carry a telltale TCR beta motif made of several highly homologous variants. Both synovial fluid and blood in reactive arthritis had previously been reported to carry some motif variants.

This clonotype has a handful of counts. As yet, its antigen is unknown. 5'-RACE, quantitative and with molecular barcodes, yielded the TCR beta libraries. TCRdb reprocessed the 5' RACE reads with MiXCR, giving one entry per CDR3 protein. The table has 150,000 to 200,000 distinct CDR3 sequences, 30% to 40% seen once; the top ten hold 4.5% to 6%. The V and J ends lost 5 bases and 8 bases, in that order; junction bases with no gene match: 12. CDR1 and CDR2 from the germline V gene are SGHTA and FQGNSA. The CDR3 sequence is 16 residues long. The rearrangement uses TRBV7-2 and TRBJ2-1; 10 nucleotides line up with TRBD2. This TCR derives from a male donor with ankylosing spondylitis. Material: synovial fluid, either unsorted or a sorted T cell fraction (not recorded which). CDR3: CASSAGPGLASYEQFF. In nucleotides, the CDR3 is TGTGCCAGCAGCGCAGGACCGGGACTAGCGTCCTATGAGCAGTTCTTC.